The 2 T cell receptor beta chains listed next were all sequenced from one sample in a study of shared clonotypes between healthy human individuals. The assay was immunoSEQ multiplex PCR, and TCRdb's table has in-frame clones only and misses some. The sample records around 2.3 million clones, 95% being singletons. The sample was naive CD4+ T cells sorted from blood. Subset defined: CD45RA+ positively selected. The receptors here all came from a man aged 18 to 29 in good health.

V gene TRBV5-1 combines with J gene TRBJ2-7; the D gene is possibly TRBD2 (5 bases). CDR3 length equals 19 residues. Germline lookup yields CDR1 SGHRS and CDR2 YFSETQ. Trimming cost V 4 bases and J 2 bases, with 28 bases left between them. The CDR3 reads CASSMATKTQARGPYEQYF. Here the CDR3 DNA reads TGCGCCAGCAGCATGGCGACGAAAACCCAAGCACGGGGTCCCTACGAGCAGTACTTC.

This clone has more than one count but fewer than ten. V is TRBV2 and J is TRBJ1-4, with a tentative D call TRBD1 (6 bases). CDR1 and CDR2 (germline): SNHLY, FYNNEI. This CDR3 contains 12 residues. The V end was cut by 5 bases, the J end by 10 bases, with 11 bases between. DNA for the CDR3: TGTGCCAGCAGTAGACAGGCAGGAAAACTGTTTTTT. Amino acid sequence: CASSRQAGKLFF.